The 23 T cell receptor beta chains reported below all come from one sample, sequenced in a study of cytomegalovirus exposure and HLA in healthy donors. The PCR made use of 60 Vbeta and 13 Jbeta primers. Method: immunoSEQ multiplex PCR; TCRdb's copy keeps in-frame clones and lacks some. The listing contains under 70,000 clones. The sample was PBMCs. The source of these receptors is a woman aged 18-35 years in good health and CMV-seronegative.

The chain uses TRBV6-5 and TRBJ2-1, with D perhaps matching TRBD2 (5 bases). CDR1 is MNHEY, CDR2 SVGAGI, per germline. Trimming took 5 bases from V and 7 from J, leaving 12 bases between them. This CDR3 contains 13 residues. CDR3 nucleotides: TGTGCCAGCAGTGGAACTAGGACGAATGAGCAGTTCTTC. Translation: CASSGTRTNEQFF.

The chain employs TRBV29-1 and TRBJ1-5, with 7 bases aligning to TRBD1. The V gene's germline CDR1 is SQVTM and CDR2 ANQGSEA. The CDR3 consists of 15 residues. The V and J ends lost 3 bases and 2 bases, in that order; junction bases with no gene match: 7. CDR3 loop: CSVELGGTGNQPQHF. As DNA, the CDR3 is TGCAGCGTTGAGCTTGGGGGGACAGGCAATCAGCCCCAGCATTTT.

The chain combines TRBV6-1 with TRBJ1-1, with D perhaps TRBD1 (6 bases). The CDR3 has 14 amino acids. Germline V gene data show CDR1 as MNHNS and CDR2 as SASEGT. The ends were cut back, 8 bases at V and 4 bases at J, with 17 bases in the middle. As DNA, the CDR3 is TGTGCCAGCGGACAGACTGGGACCTCCACTGAAGCTTTCTTT. This gives the protein CASGQTGTSTEAFF.

The V and J genes are TRBV5-1 and TRBJ1-2; D might be TRBD1 (5 bases). Germline CDR1 SGHRS, CDR2 YFSETQ. Trimming took off 5 bases at V and 5 bases at J, with 13 bases between the two ends. The CDR3 totals 13 residues. CDR3 DNA: TGCGCCAGCAGGCTAACAGGTAGATATGGCTACACCTTC. Translating it yields CASRLTGRYGYTF.

The chain links TRBV12-5 to TRBJ2-5, with 8 nucleotides matching TRBD2. V was pared by 7 bases and J by 4 bases, with 11 bases of the junction left unmatched. The germline gives CDR1 LGHNT, CDR2 FRNRAP. CDR3 size: 15 residues. The CDR3, as DNA: TGTGCTAGTGCCGAACTAGCGGCGGGCTCAGAGACCCAGTACTTC. This encodes CASAELAAGSETQYF. Variable domain in full (rest from reference TRBV12-5 and TRBJ2-5): DARVTQTPRHKVTEMGQEVTMRCQPILGHNTVFWYRQTMMQGLELLAYFRNRAPLDDSGMPKDRFSAEMPDATLATLKIQPSEPRDSAVYFCASAELAAGSETQYFGPGTRLLVL.

The chain is built from TRBV19 and TRBJ1-5, with 11 positions matching TRBD1. With 7 bases clipped from V and 7 bases from J, the junction kept 6 bases outside the gene matches. The CDR3 is made up of 14 amino acids. Germline-derived CDR1 and CDR2 are LNHDA and SQIVND (reference sequence). DNA for the CDR3: TGTGCCAGTACGGACAGGGGGCGGGAACAGCCCCAGCATTTT. This translates into CASTDRGREQPQHF.

The chain links TRBV28 to TRBJ1-1; a possible D gene is TRBD1 (6 bases). Germline V lookup: CDR1 MDHEN, CDR2 SYDVKM. The CDR3 totals 14 residues. V was trimmed by 4 bases and J by 7 bases, leaving 16 bases between them. CDR3 in DNA: TGTGCCAGCAGTTGGGGGGGGGTGACAGGTGAAGCTTTCTTT. Translated, it gives CASSWGGVTGEAFF.

Worth noting for this clone: Mismatch with germline at one junction end may stem from a read error. The chain is built from TRBV6-1 and TRBJ2-5, with 8 bases identical to TRBD2. The length of the CDR3 is 13 residues. Looked up from germline, CDR1 is MNHNS and CDR2 is SASEGT. The CDR3 region is CASSGAGVETQHF. Here the CDR3 DNA reads TGTGCCAGCAGTGGAGCGGGAGTGGAGACCCAGCACTTC.

The chain couples TRBV9 to TRBJ1-2, with TRBD1 matching 8 bases. V dropped 5 bases and J dropped 8; count of bases not matched to a gene: 11. CDR1 is SGDLS, CDR2 YYNGEE, per germline. The CDR3 length is 14 residues. CDR3 protein: CASRGQVPVGGYTF. Here the CDR3 DNA reads TGTGCCAGCAGGGGACAGGTCCCGGTAGGAGGCTACACCTTC.

V usage is TRBV18 and J usage is TRBJ2-1; 7 bases align to TRBD1. From germline, CDR1 is KGHSH and CDR2 LQKENI. V gave up 4 bases and J gave up 4 bases; unmatched junction bases: 4. The CDR3 spans 14 residues. The CDR3 nucleotides are TGTGCCAGCTCACTGACAGGGCTTTACAATGAGCAGTTCTTC. It translates to CASSLTGLYNEQFF.

The rearrangement joins TRBV20-1 to TRBJ1-2, with D possibly TRBD1 on 6 matching bases. Trimming pared 6 bases from V and 7 bases from J, leaving 12 bases between. The CDR3 sequence is 11 residues long. Germline V CDR1 and CDR2: DFQATT, SNEGSKA (reference sequence). This CDR3 reads CSAPGDPGYTF. The CDR3 DNA follows: TGCAGTGCCCCAGGGGACCCTGGCTACACCTTC.

The chain combines TRBV11-2 with TRBJ2-7; weak D call: TRBD1 (6 bases). This CDR3 has 12 amino acids. V dropped 3 bases and J dropped 4 bases, with 7 bases sitting between them. Germline V lookup: CDR1 SGHAT, CDR2 FQNNGV. In DNA, the CDR3 is TGTGCCAGCAGCTTGGGACAATACGAGCAGTACTTC. This encodes CASSLGQYEQYF.

The V call is TRBV29-1, the J call TRBJ1-1, with 9 nucleotides matching TRBD1. The CDR3 spans 13 residues. Germline V gene sequence: CDR1 SQVTM, CDR2 ANQGSEA. V shed 7 bases and J 3 bases; nucleotides not matched to a gene: 6. The CDR3 nucleotides read TGCAGCGCCAACAGGGGGCTGGACACTGAAGCTTTCTTT. Its translation: CSANRGLDTEAFF.

The genes are TRBV5-1 and TRBJ2-5; perhaps TRBD2 as D (5 bases). CDR3 size: 14 residues. V lost 7 bases, J lost 1 base, and 14 bases lay in between. Germline values: CDR1 SGHRS, CDR2 YFSETQ. CDR3 amino acids: CASARGSFQETQYF. CDR3 nucleotide sequence: TGCGCCAGCGCTCGCGGGTCTTTCCAAGAGACCCAGTACTTC.

J is TRBJ1-6 and V is TRBV6-1; tentatively, D is TRBD1 (6 bases). The CDR3 is 15 amino acids. In germline, CDR1 is MNHNS, CDR2 SASEGT. Trimming shortened V by 8 bases and J by 10 bases, and 21 bases separated the two germline ends. CDR3 sequence reads: CASLVFETGRSPLHF. The CDR3 DNA is TGTGCCAGCCTCGTCTTCGAGACAGGTAGATCACCCCTCCACTTT.

The chain is built from TRBV28 and TRBJ2-5; 8 bases line up with TRBD1. Trimming at V came to 3 bases and at J to 4 bases, leaving 4 bases not matched to a gene. The germline gives CDR1 MDHEN, CDR2 SYDVKM. CDR3 length equals 14 residues. The DNA of the CDR3 is TGTGCCAGCAGTTTGTGGACAGGGAGAGAGACCCAGTACTTC. Its translation is CASSLWTGRETQYF.

The genes are TRBV19 and TRBJ2-7; D unresolved. Germline V gives CDR1 LNHDA, CDR2 SQIVND (reference sequence). This CDR3 is built from 14 residues. Deletions cut 3 bases from V and 0 bases from J, with 9 bases between. CDR3 residues: CASSMYSSSYEQYF. The CDR3 nucleotides read TGTGCCAGTAGTATGTATAGCAGCTCCTACGAGCAGTACTTC.

V and J are TRBV5-1 and TRBJ1-2; 8 nucleotides agree with TRBD1. V lost 4 bases to trimming and J lost 7 bases; unmatched junction nucleotides: 12. Germline CDR1 SGHRS, CDR2 YFSETQ. The CDR3 runs to 15 residues. The CDR3 DNA reads TGCGCCAGCAGCGGGCCGACAGGGGCCGGGAGTGGCTACACCTTC. This encodes CASSGPTGAGSGYTF.

The chain combines TRBV5-4 with TRBJ1-1, with D possibly matching TRBD1 (5 bases). V was clipped by 4 bases and J by 1 base, with 14 bases between them. The length of the CDR3 is 15 residues. Germline V gene lookup returns CDR1 SGHNT and CDR2 YYREEE (reference sequence). Here the CDR3 DNA reads TGTGCCAGCAGCCCGATTGACAGACAGAACACTGAAGCTTTCTTT. This translates into CASSPIDRQNTEAFF.

The chain carries TRBV11-2 and TRBJ2-3; D possibly corresponds to TRBD2 (7 bases). This CDR3 has 16 residues. CDR1 SGHAT and CDR2 FQNNGV come from the germline V gene. Trimming stripped 5 bases from V and 3 bases from J, with 18 bases between. DNA of the CDR3: TGTGCCAGCAGCCCCCGCGGGGGAGGGGGAACAGATACGCAGTATTTT. Amino acids: CASSPRGGGGTDTQYF.

V and J are TRBV28 and TRBJ2-1; 10 positions agree with TRBD1. The germline V gene has CDR1 MDHEN and CDR2 SYDVKM. This CDR3 contains 19 residues. Trimming removed 5 bases from V and 3 bases from J; junction bases left unmatched: 16. Written as DNA, the CDR3 is TGTGCCAGCAGTCCCAGCGGACAGGGGGATGGTAGTCGCTACAATGAGCAGTTCTTC. This encodes CASSPSGQGDGSRYNEQFF.

CDR3: CASSLVGGTEAFF. CDR3 sequence (DNA): TGTGCCAGCAGCTTAGTAGGGGGCACTGAAGCTTTCTTT. This sequence joins TRBV11-2 and TRBJ1-1; D is perhaps TRBD1 (6 bases). V was trimmed by 1 base and J by 4 bases, leaving 7 bases between them. CDR1 and CDR2 from the germline V gene are SGHAT and FQNNGV. The CDR3 is made up of 13 amino acids.

V usage is TRBV15 and J usage is TRBJ2-5, with 9 positions matching TRBD1. J was trimmed by 4 bases and V by 6 bases; bases with no gene match: 6. Germline V CDR1 and CDR2: LNHNV, YYDKDF (reference sequence). The CDR3 sequence is 14 residues long. The CDR3 reads CATRTGGLVETQYF. Here the CDR3 DNA reads TGTGCCACCAGGACAGGGGGGCTAGTAGAGACCCAGTACTTC.